This TCR beta chain comes out of a study of STAT5B mutations in CD4+ large granular lymphocyte leukemia. About the study: Among healthy donors, a particular HLA allele went with more CDR3 'QG' motifs.

Details on this clone: Its antigen is not known.

The CDR3 is 13 residues long. Germline trimming cut 3 bases from V and 5 bases from J; bases unmatched to any gene: 3. The germline V gene has CDR1 KGHSH and CDR2 LQKENI. In the authors' methods: A productive frequency of 2.59 x 10-5 was the lowest detectable. Profiling relied on immunoSEQ multiplex PCR, and the TCRdb table lists in-frame clones only, not all of them. V, J and clone size derive from that table, while D and trimming were established from the DNA sequence. Of 32,000 or so clones in the sample, over 80% were seen once. Study-wide results and caveats: TRBV06-family usage was enriched in top patient clones (8/27) versus controls (2/35). Patient CD4-sorted repertoires looked more clonal than healthy CD4+ repertoires, even without putative leukemic clones.

This receptor was taken from a human donor in good health. The sample comprised CD4+ T cells from blood buffy coats. The chain combines TRBV18 with TRBJ2-7, with 8 nucleotides matching TRBD1. This chain's CDR3 is CASSPGQDNEQYF. CDR3 coding DNA: TGTGCCAGCTCACCGGGACAGGACAACGAGCAGTACTTC.